This T cell receptor (beta chain) was sequenced during a study of blood T cell repertoires in COVID-19. About the research overall: Samples came from the United States, Italy and Spain, spanning acute and convalescent COVID-19.

The length of the CDR3 is 12 amino acids, counting both ends. With respect to this clone: No conserved phenylalanine or tryptophan ends this CDR3, so it is likely a read error. The DNA is omitted, as the CDR3 cannot be located on it reliably, and the CDR3 follows TCRdb's listing.

Generated by immunoSEQ multiplex PCR, the TCRdb table keeps only in-frame clones and is missing some. Here the sample spans about 370,000 clones, 75% to 90% being singletons. V and J are TRBV21-1 and TRBJ2-2; the D call in the table, TRBD1, was not verified against the DNA. TRBV21-1 is a known pseudogene. This TCR was sampled from a man between 18 and 29 years old who had recovered from COVID-19. The sample taken for sequencing was PBMCs or T cells enriched from blood (not recorded which). CDR3 loop: CASSKVTGQGPP.